These 17 T cell receptor beta chains originate from one sample sequenced in a study of blood T cell repertoires in COVID-19. Using immunoSEQ multiplex PCR, the repertoire was profiled, and TCRdb retains in-frame clones only, with some absent. The table lists 250,000 to 350,000 clones, roughly nine tenths of them singletons, with approximately 5.2% in the top ten. Sequenced sample: PBMCs or T cells enriched from blood (not recorded which). These receptors all come from a woman in her 30s who had recovered from COVID-19.

V gene TRBV9 combines with J gene TRBJ2-2; D is possibly TRBD1 (5 bases). This CDR3 is built from 13 residues. In germline, CDR1 is SGDLS, CDR2 YYNGEE. With 4 bases removed from V and 8 bases from J, the gap between germline ends came to 12 bases. CDR3 bases: TGTGCCAGCAGCACGGACATCGGTGGGGAGCTGTTTTTT. Protein sequence: CASSTDIGGELFF.

The chain recombines TRBV5-1 with TRBJ2-2; no clear D gene. Germline V gives CDR1 SGHRS, CDR2 YFSETQ. Deletions cut 4 bases from V and 3 bases from J, with 16 bases between. The CDR3 length is 16 residues. CDR3 region: CASSTPQAFHTGELFF. The CDR3 DNA sequence: TGCGCCAGCAGCACACCCCAGGCGTTCCACACCGGGGAGCTGTTTTTT.

This clone was recorded once. The gene calls are TRBV7-9 and TRBJ1-1, with a tentative D call TRBD1 (6 bases). CDR3 length equals 16 residues. Between the trimmed V and J ends, which lost 1 base and 6 bases, there was a span of 18 bases. Germline CDR1 SEHNR, CDR2 FQNEAQ (reference sequence). The CDR3 reads CASSLEGPPTGPEAFF. CDR3 nucleotides: TGTGCCAGCAGCTTAGAGGGTCCCCCGACAGGACCTGAAGCTTTCTTT.

The chain is built from TRBV6-2 or TRBV6-3 and TRBJ1-1; D uncertain. Trimming removed 0 bases at V and 7 bases at J, with 9 bases between. The CDR3 extends over 13 amino acids. In germline, CDR1 is MNHEY, CDR2 SVGEGT. The CDR3 protein is CASSYSKYSEAFF. The DNA of the CDR3 is TGTGCCAGCAGTTACTCGAAGTACAGTGAAGCTTTCTTT.

Regarding this clone: Other DNA sequences within the sample encode an identical CDR3. The rearrangement links TRBV5-1 to TRBJ1-5; D gene ambiguous. The CDR3 runs 14 residues. Trimming took off 0 bases at V and 7 bases at J, with 11 bases between the two ends. Germline V gene data show CDR1 as SGHRS and CDR2 as YFSETQ. This CDR3 is CASSLEGSGQPQHF. The CDR3, as DNA: TGCGCCAGCAGCTTGGAAGGGTCGGGGCAGCCCCAGCATTTT.

The chain links TRBV19 to TRBJ2-5; 12 bases line up with TRBD2. V shed 3 bases and J 5 bases; nucleotides not matched to a gene: 4. This CDR3 contains 15 residues. Germline CDR1 is LNHDA and CDR2 is SQIVND (reference sequence). The CDR3: CASSIVLAGGETQYF. Written as DNA, the CDR3 is TGTGCCAGTAGTATCGTCCTAGCGGGGGGGGAGACCCAGTACTTC.

This clone was seen once. This chain links TRBV20-1 with TRBJ1-1; D may be TRBD1 (5 bases). Deletions cut 2 bases from V and 5 bases from J, with 6 bases between. This CDR3 spans 11 amino acids. The germline gives CDR1 DFQATT, CDR2 SNEGSKA (reference sequence). This CDR3 is CSARKGTEAFF. CDR3 in DNA: TGCAGTGCTAGAAAGGGGACTGAAGCTTTCTTT.

The rearrangement links TRBV19 to TRBJ1-6; TRBD1 matches 9 bases. With 6 bases clipped from V and 9 bases from J, the junction kept 18 bases outside the gene matches. The CDR3 runs 18 residues. Germline CDR1 LNHDA, CDR2 SQIVND (reference sequence). The CDR3, as DNA: TGTGCCAGTAGCTTTCCCTCAACAGGGGGCTATTCGGCTTCACCCCTCCACTTT. This encodes CASSFPSTGGYSASPLHF.

V gene TRBV4-1 combines with J gene TRBJ2-7; D not resolved. The CDR3 totals 13 residues. V lost 1 base to trimming and J lost 3 bases, with 7 bases between them. Germline V gives CDR1 MGHRA, CDR2 YSYEKL. CDR3 sequence reads: CASSQVFGYEQYF. Here the CDR3 DNA reads TGCGCCAGCAGCCAAGTCTTCGGCTACGAGCAGTACTTC.

V and J are TRBV19 and TRBJ2-7; D unclear. The CDR3 contains 13 residues. Germline V gene lookup returns CDR1 LNHDA and CDR2 SQIVND (reference sequence). Trimming pared 5 bases from V and 0 bases from J, leaving 8 bases between. The DNA of the CDR3 is TGTGCCAGTAGTCTCTACAGCTCCTACGAGCAGTACTTC. Encoded protein: CASSLYSSYEQYF.

This CDR3 reads CASSLSRIGNYGYTF. In DNA form, the CDR3 reads TGTGCCAGCAGTTTATCCAGGATCGGTAACTATGGCTACACCTTC. The chain has TRBV28 and TRBJ1-2, with D unresolved. Between the trimmed V and J ends, which lost 1 base and 1 base, there was a span of 10 bases. CDR3 length equals 15 residues. Germline values: CDR1 MDHEN, CDR2 SYDVKM.

CDR3 DNA: TGTGCCAGCAGTTACCCCACTAGCGGCTCCTACAATGAGCAGTTCTTC. It yields the protein CASSYPTSGSYNEQFF. The V gene is TRBV6-5, the J gene TRBJ2-1; 8 nucleotides match TRBD2. This CDR3 is 16 amino acids long. Germline V gives CDR1 MNHEY, CDR2 SVGAGI. V was clipped by 2 bases and J by 0 bases; unmatched bases: 3.

The gene calls are TRBV27 and TRBJ2-1, with 7 bases fitting TRBD1. There are 15 residues in the CDR3. The germline CDR1 and CDR2 sequences are MNHEY and SMNVEV (reference sequence). The trim removed 11 bases at V and 3 bases at J, leaving 13 bases unmatched. The CDR3 DNA sequence: TGTGCCGGCCACTTCGGACAGGTTCACTACAATGAGCAGTTCTTC. Translated, it gives CAGHFGQVHYNEQFF.

The V and J genes are TRBV7-9 and TRBJ1-4, with 8 bases lining up with TRBD1. The V gene end was trimmed by 5 bases and the J gene end by 8 bases; junction bases not matched to a gene: 7. The CDR3 has 14 residues. Germline V CDR1 and CDR2: SEHNR, FQNEAQ (reference sequence). The CDR3 bases are TGTGCCAGCAGCCCGGGACAGGTCGGGGAAAAACTGTTTTTT. Protein sequence: CASSPGQVGEKLFF.

The chain couples TRBV11-2 to TRBJ1-6; D remains unclear. Germline CDR1 is SGHAT and CDR2 is FQNNGV. Between the trimmed V and J ends, which lost 3 bases and 6 bases, there was a span of 9 bases. The CDR3 is made up of 14 amino acids. The CDR3 loop reads CASSFLQTNSPLHF. For the CDR3, the DNA is TGTGCCAGCAGCTTTCTACAGACTAATTCACCCCTCCACTTT.

The sample holds a few counts of this clone. This chain links TRBV7-9 with TRBJ1-1; no definite D call. Trimming shortened V by 0 bases and J by 1 base, and 12 bases separated the two germline ends. Germline CDR1 SEHNR, CDR2 FQNEAQ (reference sequence). The CDR3 length is 16 residues. The CDR3 protein is CASSLALEAPNTEAFF. The DNA for the CDR3 is TGTGCCAGCAGCTTAGCGCTTGAGGCCCCGAACACTGAAGCTTTCTTT.

The chain uses TRBV5-4 and TRBJ2-5, with 13 bases that match TRBD2. Per the germline V gene, CDR1 is SGHNT and CDR2 is YYREEE (reference sequence). Trimming at V came to 0 bases and at J to 5 bases, leaving 10 bases not matched to a gene. The CDR3 length is 18 residues. The CDR3 nucleotides read TGTGCCAGCAGCTTGGCCCCCTTACTAGCGGGGGGGCTGGAGACCCAGTACTTC. It codes for CASSLAPLLAGGLETQYF.